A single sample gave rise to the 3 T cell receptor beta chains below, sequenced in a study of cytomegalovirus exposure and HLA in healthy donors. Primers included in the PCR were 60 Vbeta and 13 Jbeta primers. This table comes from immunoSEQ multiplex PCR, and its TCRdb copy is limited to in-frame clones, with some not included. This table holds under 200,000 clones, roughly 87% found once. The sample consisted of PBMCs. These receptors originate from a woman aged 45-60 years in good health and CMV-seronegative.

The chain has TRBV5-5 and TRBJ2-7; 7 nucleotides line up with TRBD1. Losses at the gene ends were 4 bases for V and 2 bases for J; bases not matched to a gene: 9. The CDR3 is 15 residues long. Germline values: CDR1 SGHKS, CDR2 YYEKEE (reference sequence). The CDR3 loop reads CASSPVVGQTYEQYF. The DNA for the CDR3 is TGTGCCAGCAGCCCGGTGGTGGGACAGACCTACGAGCAGTACTTC. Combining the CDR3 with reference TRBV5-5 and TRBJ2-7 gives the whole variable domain DAGVTQSPTHLIKTRGQQVTLRCSPISGHKSVSWYQQVLGQGPQFIFQYYEKEERGRGNFPDRFSARQFPNYSSELNVNALLLGDSALYLCASSPVVGQTYEQYFGPGTRLTVT.

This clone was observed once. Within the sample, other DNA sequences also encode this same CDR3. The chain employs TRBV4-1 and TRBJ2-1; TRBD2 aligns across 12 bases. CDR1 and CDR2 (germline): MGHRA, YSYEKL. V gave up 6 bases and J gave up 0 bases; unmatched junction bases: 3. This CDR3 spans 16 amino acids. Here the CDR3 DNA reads TGCGCCAGCAGTCAGACTAGCGGGAGCTCCTACAATGAGCAGTTCTTC. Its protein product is CASSQTSGSSYNEQFF.

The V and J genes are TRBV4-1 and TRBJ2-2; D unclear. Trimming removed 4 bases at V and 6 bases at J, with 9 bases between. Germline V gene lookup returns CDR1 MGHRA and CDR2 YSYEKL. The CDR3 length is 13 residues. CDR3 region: CASSLQLSGELFF. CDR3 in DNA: TGCGCCAGCAGCCTCCAACTTTCCGGGGAGCTGTTTTTT.